This T cell receptor beta chain is drawn from a study of T cells in severe cutaneous drug reactions. Study information: Enrollment required a probable or definite RegiSCAR diagnosis of SJS/TEN or DRESS.

Carbamazepine had induced Stevens-Johnson syndrome or toxic epidermal necrolysis in the sequenced donors. CBZ-SJS/TEN patients of Han Chinese (roughly five) and European (about six) origin supplied blood. Study-wide results and limits: All seven CBZ-SJS/TEN blister samples shared a public TCRbeta CDR3 at mean approximately 14%.

In regard to this clonotype: Its specificity is not known.

Germline CDR1 is SGHNT and CDR2 is YENEEA. This CDR3 region has 20 residues. TCR subtype-specific primers in iRepertoire multiplex PCR prepared libraries for bulk and single-cell sequencing. Input for bulk TCR libraries: roughly 100-550 ng RNA per sample. TCRdb reprocessed the multiplex PCR reads and keeps a single row for each CDR3 protein, giving no DNA. The sample table sets out 20,000 to 25,000 distinct CDR3 sequences. This clonotype was sampled from a human donor with toxic epidermal necrolysis, a severe cutaneous drug reaction. The sample was PBMCs. The chain is built from TRBV11-3 and TRBJ2-3; TCRdb outputs TRBD2, but without DNA this stays unchecked. The CDR3 sequence is CASSYGIPDLAGTSTDTQYF. The variable domain in full, with the rest retrieved from reference TRBV11-3 and TRBJ2-3, is EAGVVQSPRYKIIEKKQPVAFWCNPISGHNTLYWYLQNLGQGPELLIRYENEEAVDDSQLPKDRFSAERLKGVDSTLKIQPAELGDSAVYLCASSYGIPDLAGTSTDTQYFGPGTRLTVL.